These 16 T cell receptor beta chains came from one sample sequenced in a study of T cells in localized non-small cell lung cancer. Clones were read by immunoSEQ multiplex PCR, and TCRdb kept only the in-frame ones, dropping some. This table has roughly 25,000 clones, roughly four fifths appearing once. The input for sequencing was PBMCs, taken before any cancer treatment. Receptors were obtained from a man aged 40 to 70 with stage II lung adenocarcinoma.

This chain links TRBV4-1 with TRBJ2-7, with unresolved D. V lost 1 base and J lost 6, with 10 bases in between. The germline CDR1 and CDR2 sequences are MGHRA and YSYEKL. The CDR3 consists of 13 residues. Written as DNA, the CDR3 is TGCGCCAGCAGCCAAGTCTCCAATAGCGAGCAGTACTTC. Translating gives CASSQVSNSEQYF.

The J gene is TRBJ2-4, the V gene TRBV2; D unclear. Germline lookup yields CDR1 SNHLY and CDR2 FYNNEI. CDR3 size: 15 residues. The V gene lost 3 bases and the J gene lost 4 bases, with 13 bases spanning the gap. The CDR3: CASSERRTEKNIQYF. The CDR3 nucleotides read TGTGCCAGCAGTGAGCGTAGGACGGAGAAAAACATTCAGTACTTC.

V is TRBV7-3 and J is TRBJ1-1; D uncertain. This CDR3 has 15 amino acids. V shed 2 bases and J shed 4 bases, with 14 bases lying between them. Germline V gene data show CDR1 as SGHTA and CDR2 as FQGTGA. The CDR3 loop reads CASSLGPTLGTEAFF. In DNA, the CDR3 is TGTGCCAGCAGCTTAGGTCCTACTTTGGGCACTGAAGCTTTCTTT.

This clone showed up just once. The chain recombines TRBV7-3 with TRBJ2-2; 10 bases are a match to TRBD2. CDR3 length: 17 amino acids. V was pared by 5 bases and J by 4 bases, with 10 bases of the junction left unmatched. Germline V gene sequence: CDR1 SGHTA, CDR2 FQGTGA. The CDR3 DNA sequence: TGTGCCAGCAGCCCTCGTGCTAGCGGGAGCGCCACCGGGGAGCTGTTTTTT. Encoded protein: CASSPRASGSATGELFF.

The chain has TRBV6-5 and TRBJ2-7; possible D gene TRBD2, 6 bases. The germline gives CDR1 MNHEY, CDR2 SVGAGI. The CDR3 loop spans 15 amino acids. V was shortened by 0 bases and J by 4 bases, with 13 bases between the two germline ends. The CDR3 here is CASSYSPGESYEQYF. Here the CDR3 DNA reads TGTGCCAGCAGTTACTCGCCGGGAGAGTCTTACGAGCAGTACTTC.

The V gene is TRBV5-1, the J gene TRBJ2-2; D remains unclear. CDR1 is SGHRS, CDR2 YFSETQ, per germline. The CDR3 is made up of 15 amino acids. With 3 bases removed from V and 4 bases from J, the gap between germline ends came to 13 bases. For the CDR3, the DNA is TGCGCCAGCAGCTCTGTTGGGTCTTTCACCGGGGAGCTGTTTTTT. It yields the protein CASSSVGSFTGELFF.

The J gene is TRBJ2-4, the V gene TRBV11-3; D unresolved. CDR1 is SGHNT and CDR2 is YENEEA in the germline V gene. This CDR3 is built from 12 residues. The V end was cut by 5 bases, the J end by 9 bases, with 11 bases between. Here the CDR3 reads CASSPDPGIQYF. The CDR3 DNA is TGTGCCAGCAGCCCGGACCCGGGCATTCAGTACTTC.

The CDR3 sequence is CASSLGQINTNTEAFF. As DNA, the CDR3 is TGTGCCAGCAGCTTAGGACAGATAAATACGAACACTGAAGCTTTCTTT. This rearrangement joins TRBV11-2 to TRBJ1-1; D might be TRBD1 (5 bases). The CDR3 runs 16 residues. Trimming cost V 1 base and J 1 base, with 13 bases left between them. Germline V gene data show CDR1 as SGHAT and CDR2 as FQNNGV.

The chain carries TRBV18 and TRBJ2-7; D may be TRBD1 or TRBD2 (6 bases each). V was trimmed by 3 bases and J by 2 bases, leaving 17 bases between them. Germline values: CDR1 KGHSH, CDR2 LQKENI. This CDR3 contains 16 residues. As DNA, the CDR3 is TGTGCCAGCTCACCTACTCTATTAGGGGGGACCTACGAGCAGTACTTC. Protein: CASSPTLLGGTYEQYF.

The sample holds a few counts of this clone. The chain couples TRBV7-9 to TRBJ2-2; D perhaps matches TRBD2 (6 bases). Trimming removed 6 bases at V and 4 bases at J, with 18 bases between. The CDR3 covers 16 residues. The germline gives CDR1 SEHNR, CDR2 FQNEAQ (reference sequence). The CDR3: CASRPGLKTSTGELFF. Written as DNA, the CDR3 is TGTGCCAGCAGACCCGGACTAAAAACGAGCACCGGGGAGCTGTTTTTT.

This clone has just one count. V usage is TRBV2 and J usage is TRBJ1-2, with 9 bases that match TRBD1. V was clipped by 7 bases and J by 8 bases; unmatched bases: 8. The CDR3 spans 13 residues. Per germline, CDR1 SNHLY and CDR2 FYNNEI. CDR3 DNA sequence: TGTGCCAGCACCCGGGACAGGGCGGTAGGCTACACCTTC. Its protein is CASTRDRAVGYTF.

The chain uses TRBV27 and TRBJ1-5; 7 bases match TRBD1. This CDR3 spans 14 amino acids. CDR1 and CDR2 from the germline V gene are MNHEY and SMNVEV (reference sequence). V lost 4 bases, J lost 3 bases, and 3 bases stayed unmatched. This CDR3 is CASSSGQDNQPQHF. CDR3 sequence (DNA): TGTGCCAGCAGTTCCGGACAGGACAATCAGCCCCAGCATTTT.

The J gene is TRBJ1-5, the V gene TRBV6-1; possibly TRBD1 for D (5 bases). V dropped 5 bases and J dropped 1 base, with 15 bases sitting between them. There are 16 residues in the CDR3. The germline gives CDR1 MNHNS, CDR2 SASEGT. CDR3 in amino acids: CASSQGTDGSNQPQHF. CDR3 DNA sequence: TGTGCCAGCAGTCAAGGGACTGATGGGAGCAATCAGCCCCAGCATTTT.

The chain uses TRBV6-1 and TRBJ1-5; D call uncertain. V lost 5 bases and J 3 bases, leaving 2 bases between the germline ends. This CDR3 contains 11 residues. Germline CDR1 MNHNS, CDR2 SASEGT. The CDR3 DNA reads as TGTGCCAGCAGTACCAATCAGCCCCAGCATTTT. Its protein is CASSTNQPQHF.

As concerns this clone: Other DNA sequences in the same sample also yield this CDR3. V and J are TRBV6-1 and TRBJ2-3, with TRBD1 identical over 7 bases. Germline CDR1 is MNHNS and CDR2 is SASEGT. This CDR3 spans 14 amino acids. Unmatched junction bases numbered 3, after V lost 6 bases and J lost 0 bases. CDR3: CASRQGFSTDTQYF. The CDR3 region has the DNA TGTGCCAGCAGACAGGGGTTTAGCACAGATACGCAGTATTTT.

J is TRBJ1-1 and V is TRBV11-3; unclear D gene. The CDR3 consists of 12 residues. Trimming cost V 3 bases and J 2 bases, with 4 bases left between them. Germline CDR1 SGHNT, CDR2 YENEEA. CDR3 nucleotide sequence: TGTGCCAGCAGCTTTGAAAACACTGAAGCTTTCTTT. The encoded protein is CASSFENTEAFF.